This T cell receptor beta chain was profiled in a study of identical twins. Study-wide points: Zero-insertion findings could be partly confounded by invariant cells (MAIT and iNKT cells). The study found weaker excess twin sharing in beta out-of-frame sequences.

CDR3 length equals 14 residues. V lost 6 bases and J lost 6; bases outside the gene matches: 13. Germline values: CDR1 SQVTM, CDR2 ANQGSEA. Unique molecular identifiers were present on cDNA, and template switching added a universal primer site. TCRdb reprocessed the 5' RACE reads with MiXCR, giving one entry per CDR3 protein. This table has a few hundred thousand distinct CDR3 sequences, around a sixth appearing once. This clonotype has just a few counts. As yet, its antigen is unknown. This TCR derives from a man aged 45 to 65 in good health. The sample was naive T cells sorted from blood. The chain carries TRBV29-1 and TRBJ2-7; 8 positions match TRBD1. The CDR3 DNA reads TGCAGCGTAGAGGACAGGGTAAGGCCCGGCGAGCAGTACTTC. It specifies CSVEDRVRPGEQYF.